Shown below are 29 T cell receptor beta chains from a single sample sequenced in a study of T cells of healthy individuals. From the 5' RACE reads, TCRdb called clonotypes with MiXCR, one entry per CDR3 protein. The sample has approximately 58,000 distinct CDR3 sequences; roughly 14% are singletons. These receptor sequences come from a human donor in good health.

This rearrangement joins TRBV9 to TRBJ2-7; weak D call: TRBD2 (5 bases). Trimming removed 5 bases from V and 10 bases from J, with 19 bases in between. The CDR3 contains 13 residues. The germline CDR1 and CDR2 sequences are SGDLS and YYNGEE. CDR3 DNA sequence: TGTGCCAGCAGTCCCCCAACGGAGACTATACAGTACTTC. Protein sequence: CASSPPTETIQYF. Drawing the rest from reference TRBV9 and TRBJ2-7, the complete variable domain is DSGVTQTPKHLITATGQRVTLRCSPRSGDLSVYWYQQSLDQGLQFLIQYYNGEERAKGNILERFSAQQFPDLHSELNLSSLELGDSALYFCASSPPTETIQYFGPGTRLTVT.

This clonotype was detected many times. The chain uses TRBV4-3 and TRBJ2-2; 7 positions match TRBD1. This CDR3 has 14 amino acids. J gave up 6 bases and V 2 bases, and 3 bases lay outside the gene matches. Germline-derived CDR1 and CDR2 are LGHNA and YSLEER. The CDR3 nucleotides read TGCGCCAGCAGCCAAAGAGACAGGGCCGGGGAGCTGTTTTTT. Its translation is CASSQRDRAGELFF.

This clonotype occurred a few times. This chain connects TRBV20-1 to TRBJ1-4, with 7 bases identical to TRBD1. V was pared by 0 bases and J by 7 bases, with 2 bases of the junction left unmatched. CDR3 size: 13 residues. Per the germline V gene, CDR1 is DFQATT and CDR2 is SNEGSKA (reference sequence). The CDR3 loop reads CSARETGPEKLFF. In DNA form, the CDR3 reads TGCAGTGCTAGAGAGACAGGGCCTGAAAAACTGTTTTTT.

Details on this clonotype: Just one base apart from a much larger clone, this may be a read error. The CDR3 DNA sequence: TGCGCCAGCAGCCACGATTTCGATGAGCAGTTCTTC. As protein: CASSHDFDEQFF. The chain joins TRBV4-1 to TRBJ2-1; D is ambiguous. Germline V gene data show CDR1 as MGHRA and CDR2 as YSYEKL. The CDR3 contains 12 residues. Between the trimmed V and J ends, which lost 3 bases and 8 bases, there was a span of 8 bases.

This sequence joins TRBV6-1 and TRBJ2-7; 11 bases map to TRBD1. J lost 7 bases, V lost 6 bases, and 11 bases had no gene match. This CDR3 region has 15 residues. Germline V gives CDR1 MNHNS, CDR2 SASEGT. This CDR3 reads CASSDSGTGGGEQYF. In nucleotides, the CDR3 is TGTGCCAGCAGCGACTCCGGGACAGGGGGTGGGGAGCAGTACTTC.

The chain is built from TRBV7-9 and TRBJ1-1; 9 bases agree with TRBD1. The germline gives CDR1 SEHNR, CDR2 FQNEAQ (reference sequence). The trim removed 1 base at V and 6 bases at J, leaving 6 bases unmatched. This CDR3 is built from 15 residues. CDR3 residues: CASSLGDRESAEAFF. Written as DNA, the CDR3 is TGTGCCAGCAGCTTAGGGGACAGGGAAAGCGCTGAAGCTTTCTTT.

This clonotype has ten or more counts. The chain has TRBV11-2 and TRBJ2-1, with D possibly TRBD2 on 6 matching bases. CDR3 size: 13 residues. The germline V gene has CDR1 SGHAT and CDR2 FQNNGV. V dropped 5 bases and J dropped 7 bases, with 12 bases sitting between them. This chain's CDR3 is CASSLVAGNEQFF. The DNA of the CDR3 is TGTGCCAGCAGCCTAGTGGCGGGGAATGAGCAGTTCTTC. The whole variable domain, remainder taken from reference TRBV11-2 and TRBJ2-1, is EAGVAQSPRYKIIEKRQSVAFWCNPISGHATLYWYQQILGQGPKLLIQFQNNGVVDDSQLPKDRFSAERLKGVDSTLKIQPAKLEDSAVYLCASSLVAGNEQFFGPGTRLTVL.

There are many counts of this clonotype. CDR3 sequence: CAISESGFEAFF. In DNA, the CDR3 is TGTGCCATCAGTGAGTCGGGGTTTGAAGCTTTCTTT. V is TRBV10-3 and J is TRBJ1-1; no clear D gene. Trimming pared 0 bases from V and 7 bases from J, leaving 6 bases between. Germline values: CDR1 ENHRY, CDR2 SYGVKD. The CDR3 loop spans 12 amino acids.

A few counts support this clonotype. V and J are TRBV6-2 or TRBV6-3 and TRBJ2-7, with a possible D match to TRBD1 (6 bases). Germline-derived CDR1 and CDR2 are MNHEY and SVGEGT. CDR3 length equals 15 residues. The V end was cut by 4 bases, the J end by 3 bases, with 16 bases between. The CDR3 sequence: CASSWDGGRGYEQYF. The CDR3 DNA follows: TGTGCCAGCAGTTGGGACGGCGGCAGGGGCTACGAGCAGTACTTC.

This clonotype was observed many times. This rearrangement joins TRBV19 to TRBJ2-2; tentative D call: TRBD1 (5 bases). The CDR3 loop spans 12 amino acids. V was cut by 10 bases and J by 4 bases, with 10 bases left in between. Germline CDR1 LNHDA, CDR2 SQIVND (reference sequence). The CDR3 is CATGQFTGELFF. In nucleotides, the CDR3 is TGTGCCACCGGACAATTCACCGGGGAGCTGTTTTTT.

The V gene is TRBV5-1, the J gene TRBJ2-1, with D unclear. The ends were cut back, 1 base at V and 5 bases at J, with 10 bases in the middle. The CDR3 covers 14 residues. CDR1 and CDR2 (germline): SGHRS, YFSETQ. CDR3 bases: TGCGCCAGCAGCTTGTCAGTTCAGAACAATGAGCAGTTCTTC. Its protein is CASSLSVQNNEQFF.

CDR3 DNA sequence: TGTGCCAGCAGCATCCGGGACAGAATCTACGAGCAGTACTTC. This sequence encodes CASSIRDRIYEQYF. The rearrangement joins TRBV5-4 to TRBJ2-7, with 7 bases lining up with TRBD1. After removal of 4 bases from V and 3 bases from J, the junction contained 7 bases not matched to a gene. Per germline, CDR1 SGHNT and CDR2 YYREEE (reference sequence). The CDR3 length is 14 residues.

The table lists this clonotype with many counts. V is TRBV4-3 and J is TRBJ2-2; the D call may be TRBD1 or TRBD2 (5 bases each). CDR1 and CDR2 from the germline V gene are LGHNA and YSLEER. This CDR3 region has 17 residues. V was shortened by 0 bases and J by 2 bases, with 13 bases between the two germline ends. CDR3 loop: CASSQDVRGRNTGELFF. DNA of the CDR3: TGCGCCAGCAGCCAAGATGTTCGGGGCCGAAACACCGGGGAGCTGTTTTTT.

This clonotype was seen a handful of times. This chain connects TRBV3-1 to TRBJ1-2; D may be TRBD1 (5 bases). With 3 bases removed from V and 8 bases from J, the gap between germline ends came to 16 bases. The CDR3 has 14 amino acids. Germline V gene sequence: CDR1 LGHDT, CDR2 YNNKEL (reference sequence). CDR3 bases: TGTGCCAGCAGCCATTCACCAGGGTCATACGGCTACACCTTC. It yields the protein CASSHSPGSYGYTF.

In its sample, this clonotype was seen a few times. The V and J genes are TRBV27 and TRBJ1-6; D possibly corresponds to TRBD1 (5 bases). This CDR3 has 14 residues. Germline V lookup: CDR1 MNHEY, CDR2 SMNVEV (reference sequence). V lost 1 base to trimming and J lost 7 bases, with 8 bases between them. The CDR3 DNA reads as TGTGCCAGCAGTTTATACAGGAACAATTCACCCCTCCACTTT. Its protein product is CASSLYRNNSPLHF.

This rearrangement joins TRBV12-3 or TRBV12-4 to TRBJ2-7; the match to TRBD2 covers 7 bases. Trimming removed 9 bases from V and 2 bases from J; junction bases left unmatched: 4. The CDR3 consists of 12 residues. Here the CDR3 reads CASKRGPYEQYF. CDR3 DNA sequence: TGTGCCAGTAAGCGGGGTCCCTACGAGCAGTACTTC.

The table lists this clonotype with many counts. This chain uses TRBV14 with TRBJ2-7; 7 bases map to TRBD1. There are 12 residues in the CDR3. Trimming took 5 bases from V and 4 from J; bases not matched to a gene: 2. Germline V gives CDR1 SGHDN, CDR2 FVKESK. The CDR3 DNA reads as TGTGCCAGCAGCAAACAGGGGTACGAGCAGTACTTC. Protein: CASSKQGYEQYF.

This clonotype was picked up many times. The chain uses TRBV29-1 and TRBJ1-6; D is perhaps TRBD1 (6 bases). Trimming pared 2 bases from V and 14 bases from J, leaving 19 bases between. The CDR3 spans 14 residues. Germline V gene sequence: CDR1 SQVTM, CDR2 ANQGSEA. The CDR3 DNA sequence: TGCAGCGTTGAAACGTCAGGGGAACGAGGGTCCCTCCACTTT. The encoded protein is CSVETSGERGSLHF.

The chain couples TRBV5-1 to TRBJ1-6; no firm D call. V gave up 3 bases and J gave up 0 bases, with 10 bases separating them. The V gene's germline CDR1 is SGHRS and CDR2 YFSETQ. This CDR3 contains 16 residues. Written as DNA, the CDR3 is TGCGCCAGCAGCTGGGGAGGGAGCTCCTATAATTCACCCCTCCACTTT. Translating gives CASSWGGSSYNSPLHF.

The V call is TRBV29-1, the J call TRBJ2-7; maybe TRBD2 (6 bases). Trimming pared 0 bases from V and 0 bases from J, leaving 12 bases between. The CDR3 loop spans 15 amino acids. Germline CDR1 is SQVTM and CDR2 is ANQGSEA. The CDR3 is CSVEEGRTFSYEQYF. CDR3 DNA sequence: TGCAGCGTTGAAGAAGGGAGGACCTTCTCCTACGAGCAGTACTTC.

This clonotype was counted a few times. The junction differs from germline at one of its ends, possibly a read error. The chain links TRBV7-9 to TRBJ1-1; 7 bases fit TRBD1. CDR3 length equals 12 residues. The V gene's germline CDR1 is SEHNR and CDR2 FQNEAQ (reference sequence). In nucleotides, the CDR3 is TGTGCCAGCAGCTTGGGTGGGACAGCTGACGGATTT. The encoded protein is CASSLGGTADGF. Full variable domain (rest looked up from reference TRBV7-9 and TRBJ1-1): DTGVSQNPRHKITKRGQNVTFRCDPISEHNRLYWYRQTLGQGPEFLTYFQNEAQLEKSRLLSDRFSAERPKGSFSTLEIQRTEQGDSAMYLCASSLGGTADGFGQGTRLTVV.

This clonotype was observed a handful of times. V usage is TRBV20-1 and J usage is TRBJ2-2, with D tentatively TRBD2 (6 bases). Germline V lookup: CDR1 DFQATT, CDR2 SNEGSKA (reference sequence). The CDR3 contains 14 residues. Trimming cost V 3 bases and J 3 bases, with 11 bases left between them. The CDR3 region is CSASAGHHTGELFF. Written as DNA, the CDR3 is TGCAGTGCTAGCGCGGGGCATCACACCGGGGAGCTGTTTTTT.

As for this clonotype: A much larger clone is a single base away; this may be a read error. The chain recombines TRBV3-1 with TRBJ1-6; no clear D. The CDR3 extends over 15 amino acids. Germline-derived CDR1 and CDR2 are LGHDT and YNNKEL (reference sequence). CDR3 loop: CASSQQSSYNSPPHF. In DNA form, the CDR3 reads TGTGCCAGCAGCCAACAGAGCTCCTATAATTCACCCCCCCACTTT.

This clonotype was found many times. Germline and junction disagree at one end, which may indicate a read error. This CDR3 is CASSSMQGSLREF. DNA for the CDR3: TGTGCCAGCAGCTCGATGCAGGGGTCCCTCAGGGAGTTC. V usage is TRBV7-8 and J usage is TRBJ2-7; possible D gene TRBD1, 6 bases. Looked up from germline, CDR1 is SGHVS and CDR2 is FQNEAQ. The CDR3 length is 13 residues. The whole variable domain, remainder taken from reference TRBV7-8 and TRBJ2-7, is GAGVSQSPRYKVAKRGQDVALRCDPISGHVSLFWYQQALGQGPEFLTYFQNEAQLDKSGLPSDRFFAERPEGSVSTLKIQRTQQEDSAVYLCASSSMQGSLREFGPGTRLTVT.

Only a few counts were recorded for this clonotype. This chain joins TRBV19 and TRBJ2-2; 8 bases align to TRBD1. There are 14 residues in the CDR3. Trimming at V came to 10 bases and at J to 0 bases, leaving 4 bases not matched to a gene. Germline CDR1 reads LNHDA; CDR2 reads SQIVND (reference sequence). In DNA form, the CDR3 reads TGTGCCACCGGGGGACAGGCGAACACCGGGGAGCTGTTTTTT. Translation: CATGGQANTGELFF.

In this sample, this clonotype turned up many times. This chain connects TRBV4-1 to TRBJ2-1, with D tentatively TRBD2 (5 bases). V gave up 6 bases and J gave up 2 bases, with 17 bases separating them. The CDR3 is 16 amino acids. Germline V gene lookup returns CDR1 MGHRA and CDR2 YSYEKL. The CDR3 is CASRPTITGAYNEQFF. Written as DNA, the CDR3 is TGCGCCAGCAGACCAACGATAACCGGGGCCTACAATGAGCAGTTCTTC.

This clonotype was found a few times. CDR3 sequence reads: CSARDSQETQYF. CDR3 in DNA: TGCAGCGCCAGGGACAGCCAAGAGACCCAGTACTTC. The chain joins TRBV29-1 to TRBJ2-5; 7 nucleotides agree with TRBD1. Germline CDR1 SQVTM, CDR2 ANQGSEA. J gave up 1 base and V 7 bases, and 3 bases lay outside the gene matches. The CDR3 length is 12 residues.

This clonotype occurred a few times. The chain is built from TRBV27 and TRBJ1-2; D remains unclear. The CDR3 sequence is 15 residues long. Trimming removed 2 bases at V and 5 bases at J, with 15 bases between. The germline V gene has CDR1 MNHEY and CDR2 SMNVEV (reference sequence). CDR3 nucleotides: TGTGCCAGCAGTTTAAGTCCGATCGGCTCGTATGGCTACACCTTC. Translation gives CASSLSPIGSYGYTF.

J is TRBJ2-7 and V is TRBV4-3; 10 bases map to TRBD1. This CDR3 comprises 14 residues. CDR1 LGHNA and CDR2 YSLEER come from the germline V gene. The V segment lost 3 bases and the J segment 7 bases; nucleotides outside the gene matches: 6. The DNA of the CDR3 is TGCGCCAGCAGCCATGATGGACAGGGGGGAGAGCAGTACTTC. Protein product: CASSHDGQGGEQYF.